A single sample gave rise to the 30 T cell receptor beta chains below, sequenced in a study of cytomegalovirus exposure and HLA in healthy donors. A multiplex PCR was run with 60 Vbeta primers and 13 Jbeta primers. Measured with immunoSEQ multiplex PCR; TCRdb has only the in-frame clones, and not every one. Recorded here are over 65,000 clones; the top ten clones represent about 1.1%. Sample: PBMCs. These receptors came from a woman aged 25 to 39 in good health and CMV-seronegative.

The chain is built from TRBV30 and TRBJ1-2, with TRBD1 as a possible D gene (6 bases). The CDR3 has 14 amino acids. The germline V and J ends were trimmed by 2 bases and 2 bases, with 12 bases remaining between them. Germline V gene lookup returns CDR1 GTSNPN and CDR2 SVGIG (reference sequence). The CDR3 nucleotides are TGTGCCTGGAGTTCGGGACACCGAAACTATGGCTACACCTTC. Translated, it gives CAWSSGHRNYGYTF. The whole variable domain, remainder taken from reference TRBV30 and TRBJ1-2, is SQTIHQWPATLVQPVGSPLSLECTVEGTSNPNLYWYRQAAGRGLQLLFYSVGIGQISSEVPQNLSASRPQDRQFILSSKKLLLSDSGFYLCAWSSGHRNYGYTFGSGTRLTVV.

CDR3 nucleotides: TGTGCCACCAGCAGAGATCGGGCAGGGGCCGAGCAGCCCCAGCATTTT. Translation gives CATSRDRAGAEQPQHF. V is TRBV15 and J is TRBJ1-5; perhaps TRBD1 as D (6 bases). This CDR3 is built from 16 residues. The germline CDR1 and CDR2 sequences are LNHNV and YYDKDF (reference sequence). The germline V and J ends were trimmed by 0 bases and 7 bases, with 16 bases remaining between them.

This chain's CDR3 is CASSRTGLGAFF. CDR3 DNA sequence: TGTGCCAGCAGCAGGACAGGGTTAGGAGCTTTCTTT. This chain joins TRBV7-9 and TRBJ1-1; 8 nucleotides agree with TRBD1. The CDR3 sequence is 12 residues long. CDR1 is SEHNR and CDR2 is FQNEAQ in the germline V gene (reference sequence). J gave up 10 bases and V 5 bases, and 6 bases lay outside the gene matches.

The chain has TRBV18 and TRBJ1-3, with TRBD1 identical over 9 bases. Germline-derived CDR1 and CDR2 are KGHSH and LQKENI. The J segment lost 4 bases and the V segment lost 6 bases, leaving 10 bases of the junction unmatched. The CDR3 consists of 16 residues. The CDR3 here is CASSRTGTGPGNTIYF. The CDR3 nucleotides are TGTGCCAGCTCTCGAACCGGGACAGGGCCAGGAAACACCATATATTTT.

Frequency places this clone as medium-sized (0.01 to 0.1%). J is TRBJ1-1 and V is TRBV19; TRBD1 might be the D (6 bases). V was clipped by 1 base and J by 3 bases, with 6 bases between them. In germline, CDR1 is LNHDA, CDR2 SQIVND (reference sequence). The CDR3 totals 13 residues. CDR3 in amino acids: CASSIGQDTEAFF. DNA of the CDR3: TGTGCCAGTAGTATAGGACAGGACACTGAAGCTTTCTTT.

This chain uses TRBV6-1 with TRBJ2-3; D is perhaps TRBD2 (6 bases). CDR1 and CDR2 from the germline V gene are MNHNS and SASEGT. V lost 2 bases, J lost 11 bases, and 14 bases lay in between. This CDR3 contains 13 residues. The chain's CDR3 is CASSESRDSRQYF. DNA for the CDR3: TGTGCCAGCAGTGAATCAAGGGACTCCAGGCAGTATTTT.

This rearrangement joins TRBV6-5 to TRBJ2-3, with TRBD2 as a possible D gene (5 bases). This CDR3 comprises 15 residues. V lost 6 bases to trimming and J lost 0 bases, with 13 bases between them. Germline CDR1 reads MNHEY; CDR2 reads SVGAGI. Here the CDR3 reads CASSLGLHSTDTQYF. CDR3 bases: TGTGCCAGCAGCCTCGGACTGCATAGCACAGATACGCAGTATTTT.

The DNA of the CDR3 is TGTGCCAGCAGTGACTTCGCAGGGGATACGCAGTATTTT. It is translated as CASSDFAGDTQYF. The rearrangement links TRBV6-4 to TRBJ2-3; D is possibly TRBD1 (5 bases). Trimming took 1 base from V and 6 from J, leaving 8 bases between them. This CDR3 is 13 amino acids long. In germline, CDR1 is MRHNA, CDR2 SNTAGT.

The chain joins TRBV29-1 to TRBJ1-1, with D unclear. From germline, CDR1 is SQVTM and CDR2 ANQGSEA. This CDR3 is built from 12 residues. Trimming left V 3 bases short and J 2 bases short, with 7 bases between. CDR3 amino acids: CSVDGDNTEAFF. DNA for the CDR3: TGCAGCGTTGACGGGGATAACACTGAAGCTTTCTTT.

This chain links TRBV11-3 with TRBJ1-3; D gene unclear. The V gene lost 3 bases and the J gene lost 4 bases, with 7 bases spanning the gap. Germline V lookup: CDR1 SGHNT, CDR2 YENEEA. This CDR3 has 13 residues. The chain's CDR3 is CASSLTGGNTIYF. The DNA for the CDR3 is TGTGCCAGCAGCTTGACGGGAGGAAACACCATATATTTT. Drawing the rest from reference TRBV11-3 and TRBJ1-3, the complete variable domain is EAGVVQSPRYKIIEKKQPVAFWCNPISGHNTLYWYLQNLGQGPELLIRYENEEAVDDSQLPKDRFSAERLKGVDSTLKIQPAELGDSAVYLCASSLTGGNTIYFGEGSWLTVV.

This chain links TRBV5-5 with TRBJ2-7, with 7 nucleotides matching TRBD1. Germline V lookup: CDR1 SGHKS, CDR2 YYEKEE (reference sequence). The CDR3 consists of 14 residues. After removal of 4 bases from V and 4 bases from J, the junction contained 8 bases not matched to a gene. This CDR3 reads CASSPNRDRYEQYF. The CDR3 nucleotides are TGTGCCAGCAGCCCAAACCGGGACAGATACGAGCAGTACTTC.

J is TRBJ1-4 and V is TRBV30; 7 bases map to TRBD1. Unmatched junction bases numbered 10, after V lost 2 bases and J lost 4 bases. The CDR3 is made up of 16 amino acids. CDR1 and CDR2 (germline): GTSNPN, SVGIG (reference sequence). The CDR3, as DNA: TGTGCCTGGAGTTCGCCGACAGGGAGCTTTAATGAAAAACTGTTTTTT. Its protein product is CAWSSPTGSFNEKLFF.

This chain joins TRBV27 and TRBJ2-5, with D perhaps matching TRBD2 (5 bases). CDR1 is MNHEY, CDR2 SMNVEV, per germline (reference sequence). This CDR3 is 16 amino acids long. Trimming cost V 5 bases and J 1 base, with 17 bases left between them. The CDR3 coding sequence is TGTGCCAGCAGTCATAGGAGTCCGGGATTCCAAGAGACCCAGTACTTC. Amino acids: CASSHRSPGFQETQYF.

This rearrangement joins TRBV19 to TRBJ1-6, with 9 positions matching TRBD1. The junction had 7 bases not matched to a gene; V was cut back by 2 bases and J by 8 bases. The CDR3 runs to 16 residues. Looked up from germline, CDR1 is LNHDA and CDR2 is SQIVND (reference sequence). CDR3: CASSIRGQGLDSPLHF. In DNA form, the CDR3 reads TGTGCCAGTAGTATACGAGGACAGGGGTTAGATTCACCCCTCCACTTT.

The genes are TRBV4-1 and TRBJ1-5; TRBD1 might be the D (5 bases). CDR1 MGHRA and CDR2 YSYEKL come from the germline V gene. The V gene lost 1 base and the J gene lost 1 base, with 14 bases spanning the gap. The CDR3 totals 17 residues. CDR3 in amino acids: CASSQVAGARSNQPQHF. CDR3 in DNA: TGCGCCAGCAGCCAAGTAGCTGGGGCGAGGAGCAATCAGCCCCAGCATTTT.

A remark on this clone: Other DNA sequences in this specimen translate into the identical CDR3. V is TRBV30 and J is TRBJ1-1; a weak D match, TRBD1 (6 bases). CDR1 and CDR2 from the germline V gene are GTSNPN and SVGIG (reference sequence). The V gene lost 2 bases and the J gene lost 0 bases, with 7 bases spanning the gap. The CDR3 is 13 amino acids. CDR3 protein: CAWSQGLNTEAFF. Written as DNA, the CDR3 is TGTGCCTGGAGTCAGGGGTTGAACACTGAAGCTTTCTTT.

The gene calls are TRBV5-1 and TRBJ2-1, with 11 bases lining up with TRBD2. This CDR3 has 16 amino acids. The V and J ends lost 6 bases and 7 bases, in that order; junction bases with no gene match: 12. The V gene's germline CDR1 is SGHRS and CDR2 YFSETQ. Here the CDR3 DNA reads TGCGCCAGCACATTGAGGGGAACTAGCGGGAGTAATGAGCAGTTCTTC. This codes for CASTLRGTSGSNEQFF.

CDR3 sequence: CASTHTGRDHTEAFF. The DNA for the CDR3 is TGTGCCAGTACACATACAGGGAGAGACCACACTGAAGCTTTCTTT. The chain uses TRBV25-1 and TRBJ1-1; a weak D match, TRBD1 (6 bases). V shed 9 bases and J shed 3 bases, with 20 bases lying between them. From germline, CDR1 is MGHDK and CDR2 SYGVNS. There are 15 residues in the CDR3.

The rearrangement uses TRBV29-1 and TRBJ1-1; D not resolved. This CDR3 comprises 11 residues. Trimming took off 6 bases at V and 5 bases at J, with 10 bases between the two ends. Germline V gene sequence: CDR1 SQVTM, CDR2 ANQGSEA. CDR3 DNA sequence: TGCAGCGTCTTATTCCAGACTGAAGCTTTCTTT. Encoded protein: CSVLFQTEAFF.

V gene TRBV30 combines with J gene TRBJ1-2; D might be TRBD1 (6 bases). V lost 5 bases to trimming and J lost 3 bases, with 22 bases between them. CDR3 length equals 16 residues. Germline CDR1 and CDR2: GTSNPN and SVGIG (reference sequence). CDR3 sequence reads: CAWEGTWGTSDYGYTF. Written as DNA, the CDR3 is TGTGCCTGGGAAGGGACATGGGGGACCTCAGACTATGGCTACACCTTC. Full variable domain (remainder filled in from reference TRBV30 and TRBJ1-2): SQTIHQWPATLVQPVGSPLSLECTVEGTSNPNLYWYRQAAGRGLQLLFYSVGIGQISSEVPQNLSASRPQDRQFILSSKKLLLSDSGFYLCAWEGTWGTSDYGYTFGSGTRLTVV.

This chain connects TRBV10-1 to TRBJ2-3; 7 positions match TRBD2. V trimming: 3 bases; J trimming: 0 bases; junction bases outside the gene matches: 3. The germline gives CDR1 WNHNN, CDR2 SYGVQD (reference sequence). The CDR3 extends over 15 amino acids. CDR3 in DNA: TGCGCCAGCAGTGATCGGCGGGAGAGCACAGATACGCAGTATTTT. Translation: CASSDRRESTDTQYF.

The gene calls are TRBV11-3 and TRBJ2-5; TRBD1 matches 8 bases. The CDR3 covers 18 residues. V dropped 0 bases and J dropped 5; count of bases not matched to a gene: 14. Germline V gene data show CDR1 as SGHNT and CDR2 as YENEEA. The CDR3 DNA is TGTGCCAGCAGCTTAGATCGGCAGGGGGCATATGTCTACGAGACCCAGTACTTC. It codes for CASSLDRQGAYVYETQYF.

CDR3 in DNA: TGTGCCAGCAGCCTCTCCCCGGTGGCCCAGTACTTC. This gives the protein CASSLSPVAQYF. The chain carries TRBV7-9 and TRBJ2-5; D is unclear. V was trimmed by 5 bases and J by 9 bases, leaving 13 bases between them. The germline V gene encodes CDR1 SEHNR and CDR2 FQNEAQ (reference sequence). This CDR3 comprises 12 residues.

The rearrangement joins TRBV7-8 to TRBJ2-5, with 10 bases aligning to TRBD1. Germline V gene lookup returns CDR1 SGHVS and CDR2 FQNEAQ. The CDR3 contains 15 residues. The junction had 8 bases not matched to a gene; V was cut back by 5 bases and J by 5 bases. In DNA form, the CDR3 reads TGTGCCAGCAGCGACGCCGGGACAGGGGAGGAGACCCAGTACTTC. Encoded protein: CASSDAGTGEETQYF.

The chain employs TRBV5-6 and TRBJ1-2; possibly TRBD1 for D (6 bases). The CDR3 runs 16 residues. Germline V gene data show CDR1 as SGHDT and CDR2 as YYEEEE. Trimming stripped 4 bases from V and 4 bases from J, with 20 bases between. The CDR3 reads CASSRYHTQGRYGYTF. The CDR3 DNA reads as TGTGCCAGCAGCCGGTACCACACACAGGGACGCTATGGCTACACCTTC.

V and J are TRBV27 and TRBJ2-7; 9 bases agree with TRBD2. After removal of 4 bases from V and 3 bases from J, the junction contained 4 bases not matched to a gene. CDR1 is MNHEY, CDR2 SMNVEV, per germline (reference sequence). There are 14 residues in the CDR3. CDR3 DNA sequence: TGTGCCAGCAGTTCCCAGACTAGCGGCTACGAGCAGTACTTC. Translation gives CASSSQTSGYEQYF.

This chain joins TRBV27 and TRBJ1-5; 8 positions match TRBD1. The junction had 7 bases not matched to a gene; V was cut back by 5 bases and J by 4 bases. The germline V gene has CDR1 MNHEY and CDR2 SMNVEV (reference sequence). The CDR3 has 15 residues. The CDR3 DNA reads TGTGCCAGCAGTCCCAGGGGGCTTGGTAATCAGCCCCAGCATTTT. Protein sequence: CASSPRGLGNQPQHF.

The V gene is TRBV21-1, the J gene TRBJ2-7; TRBD1 is the table's D call, not checked against the DNA. TRBV21-1 is a listed pseudogene. The CDR3 is 15 residues long. CDR3: CASSKIGKGAYEQYF. In DNA form, the CDR3 reads TGTGCCAGCAGCAAAATCGGAAAGGGGGCCTACGAGCAGTACTTC.

The V gene is TRBV18, the J gene TRBJ2-5, with 8 bases aligning to TRBD2. J lost 4 bases, V lost 6 bases, and 4 bases had no gene match. Looked up from germline, CDR1 is KGHSH and CDR2 is LQKENI. The CDR3 is 13 residues long. The CDR3, as DNA: TGTGCCAGCTCCGGGACTAGAGCAGAGACCCAGTACTTC. Translation: CASSGTRAETQYF.

The chain is built from TRBV6-1 and TRBJ2-7, with 11 bases fitting TRBD2. This CDR3 spans 14 amino acids. The germline V gene has CDR1 MNHNS and CDR2 SASEGT. V trimming: 4 bases; J trimming: 4 bases; junction bases outside the gene matches: 3. The CDR3 bases are TGTGCCAGCAGTGCTAGCGGGGGGCCGTACGAGCAGTACTTC. This codes for CASSASGGPYEQYF.